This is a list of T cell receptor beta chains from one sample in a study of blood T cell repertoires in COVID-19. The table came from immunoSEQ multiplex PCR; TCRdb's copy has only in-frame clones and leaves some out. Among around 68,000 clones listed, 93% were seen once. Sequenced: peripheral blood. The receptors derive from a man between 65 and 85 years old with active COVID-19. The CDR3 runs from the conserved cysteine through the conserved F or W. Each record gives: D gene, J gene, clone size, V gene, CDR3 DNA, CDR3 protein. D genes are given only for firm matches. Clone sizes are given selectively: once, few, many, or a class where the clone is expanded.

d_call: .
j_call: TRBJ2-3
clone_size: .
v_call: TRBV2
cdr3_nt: TGTGCCAGCAGCCAACAGGGCCAGGATACGCAGTATTTT
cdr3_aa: CASSQQGQDTQYF

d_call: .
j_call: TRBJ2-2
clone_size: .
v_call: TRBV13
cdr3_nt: TGTGCCAGCAGCTTAGTTTTCTCAGGGAAAGGCGCCGGGGAGCTGTTTTTT
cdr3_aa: CASSLVFSGKGAGELFF

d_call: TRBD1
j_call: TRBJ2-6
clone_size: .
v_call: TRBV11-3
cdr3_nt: TGTGCCAGCAGCTCAGGGGACAGATTCGACTCTGGGGCCAACGTCCTGACTTTC
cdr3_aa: CASSSGDRFDSGANVLTF

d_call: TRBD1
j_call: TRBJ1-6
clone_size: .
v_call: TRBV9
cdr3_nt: TGTGCCAGCAGCCCGAGGACAGGGAATTCACCCCTCCACTTT
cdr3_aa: CASSPRTGNSPLHF

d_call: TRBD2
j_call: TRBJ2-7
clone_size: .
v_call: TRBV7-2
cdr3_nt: TGTGCCAGCAGCCCCCGCGGGGGGAGCTCCTACGAGCAGTACTTC
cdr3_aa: CASSPRGGSSYEQYF

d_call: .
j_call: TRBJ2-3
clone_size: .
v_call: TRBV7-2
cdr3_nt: TGTGCCAGCAGCTCCAACCGAGCGGGCCCAGGCCGAAGCACAGATACGCAGTATTTT
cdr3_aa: CASSSNRAGPGRSTDTQYF

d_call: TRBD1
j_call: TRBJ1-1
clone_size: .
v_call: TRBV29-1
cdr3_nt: TGCAGCGCCTCGGGACAGGAGTATGAAGCTTTCTTT
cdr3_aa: CSASGQEYEAFF

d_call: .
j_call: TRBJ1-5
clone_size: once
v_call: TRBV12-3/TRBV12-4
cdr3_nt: TGTGCCAGCACGCAATCTCGCAGGCAGCCCCAGCATTTT
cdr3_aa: CASTQSRRQPQHF

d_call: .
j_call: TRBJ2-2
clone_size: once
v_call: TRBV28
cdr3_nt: TGTGCCAGCAGTTTAAGTGCTAGCGGACAGACCGGGGAGCTGTTTTTT
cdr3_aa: CASSLSASGQTGELFF

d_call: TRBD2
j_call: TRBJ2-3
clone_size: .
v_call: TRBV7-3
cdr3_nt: TGTGCCAGCAGCCGAGCGGGGGGGCCTGTAAGCACAGATACGCAGTATTTT
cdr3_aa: CASSRAGGPVSTDTQYF

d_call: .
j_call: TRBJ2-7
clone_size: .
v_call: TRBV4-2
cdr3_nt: TGTGCCAGCAGCCTGACAGACGGAGCCTACGAGCAGTACTTC
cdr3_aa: CASSLTDGAYEQYF

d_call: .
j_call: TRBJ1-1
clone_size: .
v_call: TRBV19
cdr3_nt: TGTGCCAGTGCTACGGGGGGGTTTTGGTCCACTGAAGCTTTCTTT
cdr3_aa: CASATGGFWSTEAFF

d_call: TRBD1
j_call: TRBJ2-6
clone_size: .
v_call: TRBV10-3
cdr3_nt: TGTGCCATCAGCTCCGGGACAGGGGGAACTGGGGCCAACGTCCTGACTTTC
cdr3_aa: CAISSGTGGTGANVLTF

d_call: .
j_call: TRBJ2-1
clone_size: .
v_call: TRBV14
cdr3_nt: TGTGCCAGCAGCCAAGATTTTGGGGACTGGGACAATGAGCAGTTCTTC
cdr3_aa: CASSQDFGDWDNEQFF

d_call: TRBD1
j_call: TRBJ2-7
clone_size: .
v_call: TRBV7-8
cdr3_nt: TGTGCCAGCAGCCCCACCGGGACAGGGAACTACGAGCAGTACTTC
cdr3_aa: CASSPTGTGNYEQYF

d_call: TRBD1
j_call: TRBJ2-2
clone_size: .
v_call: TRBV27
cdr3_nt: TGTGCCAGCAGTTCAAGGACAGGAGAGAACACCGGGGAGCTGTTTTTT
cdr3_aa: CASSSRTGENTGELFF

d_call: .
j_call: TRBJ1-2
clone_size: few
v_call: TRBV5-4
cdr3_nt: TGTGCCAGCAGCTTGGAACAGGAGTATGGCTACACCTTC
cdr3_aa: CASSLEQEYGYTF

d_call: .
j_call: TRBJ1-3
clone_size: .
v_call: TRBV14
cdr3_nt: TGTGCCAGCAGCCAGATCGGGTTTGGAAACACCATATATTTT
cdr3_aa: CASSQIGFGNTIYF

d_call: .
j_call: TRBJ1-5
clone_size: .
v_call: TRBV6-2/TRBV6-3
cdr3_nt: TGTGCCAGCAGTTACAGTGCAGGGCCTCAGCCCCAGCATTTT
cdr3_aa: CASSYSAGPQPQHF

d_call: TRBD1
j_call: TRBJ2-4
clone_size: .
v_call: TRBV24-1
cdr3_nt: TGTGCCACCAGACGACAGGGAGAGACCTCCGTGACTCAATTC
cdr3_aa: CATRRQGETSVTQF

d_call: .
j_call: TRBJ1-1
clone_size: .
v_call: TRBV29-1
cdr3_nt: TGCAGCGCCCGACATGGGAACACTGAAGCTTTCTTT
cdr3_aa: CSARHGNTEAFF

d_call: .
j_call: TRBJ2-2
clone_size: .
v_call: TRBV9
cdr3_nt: TGTGCCAGCAGCGTAATGCAGGACTCAACCGGGGAGCTGTTTTTT
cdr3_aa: CASSVMQDSTGELFF

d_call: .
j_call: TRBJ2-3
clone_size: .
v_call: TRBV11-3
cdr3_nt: TGTGCCAGCGGAAGAGGGCCCACAGATACGCAGTATTTT
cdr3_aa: CASGRGPTDTQYF

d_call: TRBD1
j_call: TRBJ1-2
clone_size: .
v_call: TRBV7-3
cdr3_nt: TGTGCCAGCAGCGACCCCGGGACAGGGGGCAATGGCTACACCTTC
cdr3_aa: CASSDPGTGGNGYTF

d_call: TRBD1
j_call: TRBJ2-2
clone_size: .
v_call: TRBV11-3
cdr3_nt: TGTGCCAGCAGCAATGGACAGGGGGCAGCCGGGGAGCTGTTTTTT
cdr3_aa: CASSNGQGAAGELFF

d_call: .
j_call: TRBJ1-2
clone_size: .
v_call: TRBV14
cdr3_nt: TGTGCCAGCAGCCAAGATTTTAGGGGAAACTATGGCTACACCTTC
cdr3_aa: CASSQDFRGNYGYTF

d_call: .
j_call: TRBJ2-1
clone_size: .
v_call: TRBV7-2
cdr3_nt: TGTGCCAGCAGCTTAGCGCAACTAAATGAGCAGTTCTTC
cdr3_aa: CASSLAQLNEQFF

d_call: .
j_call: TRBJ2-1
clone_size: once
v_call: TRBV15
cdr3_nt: TGTGCCACCAGCAAACCATATGTGGGGCTCTGGGACAATGAGCAGTTCTTC
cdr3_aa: CATSKPYVGLWDNEQFF

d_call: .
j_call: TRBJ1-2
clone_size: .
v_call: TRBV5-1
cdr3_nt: TGCGCCAGCAGCTTGGTACAGGGTGGCGGTTATGGCTACACCTTC
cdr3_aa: CASSLVQGGGYGYTF

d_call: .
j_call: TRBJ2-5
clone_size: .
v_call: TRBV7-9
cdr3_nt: TGTGCCAGCAGCTTAGCCTCGACAGCATTGACCCAGTACTTC
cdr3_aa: CASSLASTALTQYF

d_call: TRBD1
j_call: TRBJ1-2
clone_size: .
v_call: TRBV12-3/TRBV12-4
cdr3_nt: TGTGCCAGCACTGGACAGGGTTCGTCTGGCTACACCTTC
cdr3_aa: CASTGQGSSGYTF

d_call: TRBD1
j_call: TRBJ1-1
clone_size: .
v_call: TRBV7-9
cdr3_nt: TGTGCCAGCAGCGGGACAGGGGGCTCTGAAGCTTTCTTT
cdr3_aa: CASSGTGGSEAFF

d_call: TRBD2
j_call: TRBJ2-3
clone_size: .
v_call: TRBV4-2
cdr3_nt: TGTGCCAGCAGCCAAGATCTAGCGGGGGGAACCAGCACAGATACGCAGTATTTT
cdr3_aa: CASSQDLAGGTSTDTQYF

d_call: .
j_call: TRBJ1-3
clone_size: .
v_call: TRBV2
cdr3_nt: TGTGCCACCAGACAGGCCTTATCTGGAAACACCATATATTTT
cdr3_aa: CATRQALSGNTIYF

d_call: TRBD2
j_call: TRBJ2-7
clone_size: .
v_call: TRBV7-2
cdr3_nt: TGTGCCAGCACCCGGGGGGGGATCTCTTCTTACGAGCAGTACTTC
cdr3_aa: CASTRGGISSYEQYF

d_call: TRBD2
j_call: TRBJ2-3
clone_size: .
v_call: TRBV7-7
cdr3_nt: TGTGCTAGCAGCTTAGGTCGGGGGGGCACAGATACGCAGTATTTT
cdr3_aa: CASSLGRGGTDTQYF

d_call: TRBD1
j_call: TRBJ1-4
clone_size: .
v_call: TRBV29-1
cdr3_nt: TGCAGCGTGGGACAGGGGAATGAAAAACTGTTTTTT
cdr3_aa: CSVGQGNEKLFF

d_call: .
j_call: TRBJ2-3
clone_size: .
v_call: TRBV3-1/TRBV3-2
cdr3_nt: TGTGCCAGCAGCCAAGAGGGCGGGGTACCAACAGATACGCAGTATTTT
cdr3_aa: CASSQEGGVPTDTQYF

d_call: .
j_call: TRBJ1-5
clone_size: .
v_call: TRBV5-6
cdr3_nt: TGTGCCAGCAGCTTGACAGAGAGCAATCAGCCCCAGCATTTT
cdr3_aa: CASSLTESNQPQHF

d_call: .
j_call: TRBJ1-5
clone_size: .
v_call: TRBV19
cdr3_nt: TGTGCCAGTAGTATATTGGCGGATAGCAATCAGCCCCAGCATTTT
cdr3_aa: CASSILADSNQPQHF

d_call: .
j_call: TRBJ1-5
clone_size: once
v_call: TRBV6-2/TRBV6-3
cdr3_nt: TGTGCCAGCAGTTTGATTGGGACTAATCAGCCCCAGCATTTT
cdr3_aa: CASSLIGTNQPQHF

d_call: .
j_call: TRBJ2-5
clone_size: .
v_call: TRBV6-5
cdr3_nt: TGTGCCAGCAGTTATTTTGCGGAAGAGACCCAGTACTTC
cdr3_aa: CASSYFAEETQYF

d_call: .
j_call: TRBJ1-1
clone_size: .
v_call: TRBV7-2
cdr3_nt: TGTGCCAGCAGCTTTCAGGGGTCGGGCACTGAAGCTTTCTTT
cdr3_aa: CASSFQGSGTEAFF

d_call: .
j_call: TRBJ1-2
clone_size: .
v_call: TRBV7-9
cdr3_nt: TGTGCCAGCAGCTACCAGCAGGCTTTTGGCTATGGCTACACCTTC
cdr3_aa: CASSYQQAFGYGYTF

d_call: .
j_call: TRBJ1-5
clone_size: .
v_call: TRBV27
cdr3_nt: TGTGCCAGCTGGGACCCCGTGGGGGCCAATCAGCCCCAGCATTTT
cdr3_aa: CASWDPVGANQPQHF

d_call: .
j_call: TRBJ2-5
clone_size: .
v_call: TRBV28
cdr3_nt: TGTGCCAGCAGTTTAAGTGGGCCTCTCCCATCCGAGACCCAGTACTTC
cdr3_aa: CASSLSGPLPSETQYF

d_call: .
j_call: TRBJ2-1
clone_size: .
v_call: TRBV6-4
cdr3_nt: TGTGCCAGCAGTGAGGGGGGTTTGAGGGGGCCCCCGTACAATGAGCAGTTCTTC
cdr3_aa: CASSEGGLRGPPYNEQFF

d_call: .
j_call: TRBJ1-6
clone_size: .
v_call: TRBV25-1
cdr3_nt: TGTGCCAGCAGTGAATGGGGAGAGAATTCACCCCTCCACTTT
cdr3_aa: CASSEWGENSPLHF

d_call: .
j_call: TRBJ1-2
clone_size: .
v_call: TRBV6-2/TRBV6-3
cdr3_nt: TGTGCCAGCAGCCTAGCGGACGGGTACTATGGCTACACCTTC
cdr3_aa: CASSLADGYYGYTF

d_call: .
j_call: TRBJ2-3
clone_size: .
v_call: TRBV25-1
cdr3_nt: TGTGCCAGCAGTGATCCTTTTACGGACAGATTCCTCACAGATACGCAGTATTTT
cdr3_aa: CASSDPFTDRFLTDTQYF

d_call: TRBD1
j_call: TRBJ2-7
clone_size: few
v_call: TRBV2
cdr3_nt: TGTGCCAGCAGTGAGGGGACAGGGGGCGTCTACGAGCAGTACTTC
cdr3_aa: CASSEGTGGVYEQYF

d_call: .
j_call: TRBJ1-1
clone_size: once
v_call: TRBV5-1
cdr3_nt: TGCGCCAGCAGCTTGGTAACCTACCGGGACACTGAAGCTTTCTTT
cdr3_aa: CASSLVTYRDTEAFF

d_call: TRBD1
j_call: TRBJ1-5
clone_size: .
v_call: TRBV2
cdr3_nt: TGTGCCAGCAGTGAAGGACTGGGGACAGGGAGACAGCCCCAGCATTTT
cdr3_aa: CASSEGLGTGRQPQHF

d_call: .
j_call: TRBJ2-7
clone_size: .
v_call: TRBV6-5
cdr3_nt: TGTGCCAGCAGTTACTCGGGGGGGCGCGCCGAGCAGTACTTC
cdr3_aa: CASSYSGGRAEQYF